These 29 T cell receptor beta chains share one sample of origin, sequenced in a study of cytomegalovirus exposure and HLA in healthy donors. PCR amplification relied on 60 Vbeta primers (plus 13 Jbeta primers). The method was immunoSEQ multiplex PCR; TCRdb's version includes in-frame clones alone and lacks a portion of them. The sample yields about 130,000 clones, 75% to 80% seen once. Sequenced input: PBMCs. These TCRs come from a woman aged 55-70 years in good health and CMV-seronegative.

This clone was observed a single time. The chain employs TRBV28 and TRBJ1-5; tentatively, D is TRBD1 (5 bases). The CDR3 sequence is 16 residues long. Germline CDR1 reads MDHEN; CDR2 reads SYDVKM. The V gene lost 2 bases and the J gene lost 0 bases, with 11 bases spanning the gap. Here the CDR3 DNA reads TGTGCCAGCAGTTTAAAGGGGCGGGGTAGCAATCAGCCCCAGCATTTT. Amino acids: CASSLKGRGSNQPQHF.

The chain links TRBV7-2 to TRBJ2-5; 9 nucleotides align to TRBD1. The V gene's germline CDR1 is SGHTA and CDR2 FQGNSA. With 3 bases clipped from V and 5 bases from J, the junction kept 1 base outside the gene matches. The CDR3 is made up of 13 amino acids. The CDR3 region has the DNA TGTGCCAGCAGCTTCGGACAGGGGGAGACCCAGTACTTC. This gives the protein CASSFGQGETQYF.

This clone was seen a handful of times. V and J are TRBV4-1 and TRBJ2-1, with 8 nucleotides matching TRBD1. From germline, CDR1 is MGHRA and CDR2 YSYEKL. V was pared by 3 bases and J by 5 bases, with 12 bases of the junction left unmatched. The CDR3 sequence is 17 residues long. CDR3 sequence reads: CASSHLGTGQANNEQFF. CDR3 sequence (DNA): TGCGCCAGCAGCCACCTGGGGACGGGACAGGCCAACAATGAGCAGTTCTTC.

The chain carries TRBV7-9 and TRBJ1-1; D not resolved. Germline loops: CDR1 SEHNR, CDR2 FQNEAQ (reference sequence). The CDR3 contains 13 residues. The V and J ends lost 1 base and 1 base respectively, with 4 bases between them. The CDR3 nucleotides read TGTGCCAGCAGCTTAGGTCAGAACACTGAAGCTTTCTTT. Amino acid sequence: CASSLGQNTEAFF.

The rearrangement joins TRBV19 to TRBJ1-3; D gene uncertain. Germline V lookup: CDR1 LNHDA, CDR2 SQIVND (reference sequence). The ends were cut back, 6 bases at V and 0 bases at J, with 6 bases in the middle. The CDR3 runs 13 residues. The CDR3 is CASSPSSGNTIYF. The DNA of the CDR3 is TGTGCCAGTAGCCCCTCCTCTGGAAACACCATATATTTT.

This chain connects TRBV28 to TRBJ1-2; TRBD1 matches 7 bases. Unmatched junction bases numbered 8, after V lost 6 bases and J lost 4 bases. The CDR3 is 14 residues long. The germline gives CDR1 MDHEN, CDR2 SYDVKM. The CDR3 spells CASSVDRRGYGYTF. The CDR3 nucleotides read TGTGCCAGCAGCGTGGACAGGAGAGGCTATGGCTACACCTTC.

About this clone itself: Other nucleotide sequences in the sample specify the same CDR3. The V call is TRBV9, the J call TRBJ2-3; D may be TRBD1 (6 bases). Germline CDR1 reads SGDLS; CDR2 reads YYNGEE. V dropped 0 bases and J dropped 2 bases, with 13 bases sitting between them. The CDR3 runs to 16 residues. The CDR3 loop is CASSVGGRGPTDTQYF. The CDR3 DNA reads TGTGCCAGCAGCGTAGGGGGGCGTGGGCCCACAGATACGCAGTATTTT. Looking up the rest from reference TRBV9 and TRBJ2-3 gives the full variable domain: DSGVTQTPKHLITATGQRVTLRCSPRSGDLSVYWYQQSLDQGLQFLIQYYNGEERAKGNILERFSAQQFPDLHSELNLSSLELGDSALYFCASSVGGRGPTDTQYFGPGTRLTVL.

The CDR3 nucleotides are TGTGCCATCGGGGGGACTAGCGGGCTCTACAATGAGCAGTTCTTC. Its translation: CAIGGTSGLYNEQFF. This chain uses TRBV10-3 with TRBJ2-1; 12 bases are shared with TRBD2. The CDR3 runs 15 residues. The V gene's germline CDR1 is ENHRY and CDR2 SYGVKD. Germline trimming cut 8 bases from V and 3 bases from J; bases unmatched to any gene: 5.

This chain links TRBV6-6 with TRBJ1-3; 9 bases line up with TRBD1. This CDR3 contains 15 residues. Trimming removed 2 bases from V and 3 bases from J; junction bases left unmatched: 2. Germline V gene sequence: CDR1 MNHNY, CDR2 SVGAGI (reference sequence). The CDR3 sequence: CASSYGTGIGNTIYF. The CDR3 DNA reads TGTGCCAGCAGTTACGGGACAGGGATTGGAAACACCATATATTTT.

The J gene is TRBJ2-1, the V gene TRBV28; TRBD1 agrees at 8 bases. The germline gives CDR1 MDHEN, CDR2 SYDVKM. The CDR3 contains 15 residues. V lost 2 bases, J lost 7 bases, and 7 bases stayed unmatched. CDR3 in DNA: TGTGCCAGCAGTTTAAAAACAGGGGGTAGAAATGAGCAGTTCTTC. This gives the protein CASSLKTGGRNEQFF.

The rearrangement uses TRBV25-1 and TRBJ2-1, with D possibly being TRBD2 (6 bases). The length of the CDR3 is 14 residues. Germline-derived CDR1 and CDR2 are MGHDK and SYGVNS. Trimming shortened V by 2 bases and J by 8 bases, and 13 bases separated the two germline ends. The CDR3 region has the DNA TGTGCCAGCAGTGAAATCAGGAGGGCGGATGAGCAGTTCTTC. Its translation: CASSEIRRADEQFF.

This rearrangement joins TRBV10-3 to TRBJ2-7; 7 bases fit TRBD2. The CDR3 is made up of 14 amino acids. Unmatched junction bases numbered 7, after V lost 1 base and J lost 7 bases. Germline CDR1 reads ENHRY; CDR2 reads SYGVKD. CDR3 sequence reads: CAISEWGGVGEQYF. As DNA, the CDR3 is TGTGCCATCAGTGAGTGGGGGGGGGTTGGTGAGCAGTACTTC.

This clone was found a few times. The chain couples TRBV5-1 to TRBJ2-7; D perhaps matches TRBD1 (5 bases). V was trimmed by 5 bases and J by 2 bases, leaving 11 bases between them. Germline assignment: CDR1 SGHRS and CDR2 YFSETQ. The CDR3 has 13 amino acids. CDR3: CASSLTEAYEQYF. The CDR3 nucleotides read TGCGCCAGCAGTTTGACAGAAGCCTACGAGCAGTACTTC.

This clone was found a few times. The chain carries TRBV6-1 and TRBJ2-3; TRBD1 matches 9 bases. V shed 9 bases and J 3 bases; nucleotides not matched to a gene: 4. This CDR3 comprises 13 residues. Germline V gives CDR1 MNHNS, CDR2 SASEGT. CDR3: CASRTGVTDTQYF. The DNA for the CDR3 is TGTGCCAGTCGGACAGGGGTGACAGATACGCAGTATTTT.

This clone has a handful of counts. The chain recombines TRBV4-1 with TRBJ2-5; the D gene is possibly TRBD2 (5 bases). Germline V lookup: CDR1 MGHRA, CDR2 YSYEKL. The CDR3 loop spans 16 amino acids. V dropped 2 bases and J dropped 5 bases, with 18 bases sitting between them. CDR3 sequence: CASSQLPEGGRETQYF. The CDR3 bases are TGCGCCAGCAGCCAACTCCCCGAGGGCGGCAGGGAGACCCAGTACTTC.

This rearrangement joins TRBV2 to TRBJ2-1, with TRBD2 matching 8 bases. The V and J ends lost 6 bases and 7 bases, in that order; junction bases with no gene match: 8. The germline CDR1 and CDR2 sequences are SNHLY and FYNNEI. There are 14 residues in the CDR3. This chain's CDR3 is CASRAGLASNEQFF. DNA for the CDR3: TGTGCCAGCAGGGCAGGACTAGCTTCTAATGAGCAGTTCTTC.

J is TRBJ1-5 and V is TRBV28; 8 bases are shared with TRBD1. V shed 2 bases, J shed 6 bases, and the junction held 3 bases outside the gene matches. Germline V CDR1 and CDR2: MDHEN, SYDVKM. This CDR3 spans 14 amino acids. CDR3 sequence reads: CASSLAGGFQPQHF. The CDR3 bases are TGTGCCAGCAGTTTAGCAGGGGGCTTTCAGCCCCAGCATTTT.

CDR3 DNA: TGTGCCAGCAGCCCAATAGTCTACTTTTCCTACAATGAGCAGTTCTTC. Translation: CASSPIVYFSYNEQFF. The gene calls are TRBV7-9 and TRBJ2-1; D uncertain. V was cut by 5 bases and J by 1 base, with 15 bases left in between. The length of the CDR3 is 16 residues. Germline V CDR1 and CDR2: SEHNR, FQNEAQ (reference sequence).

This clone was recorded once. J is TRBJ2-7 and V is TRBV5-6; TRBD2 is a possible D gene (5 bases). With 5 bases removed from V and 2 bases from J, the gap between germline ends came to 17 bases. In germline, CDR1 is SGHDT, CDR2 YYEEEE. The CDR3 runs to 15 residues. CDR3 protein: CASRPRGSRPYEQYF. The DNA of the CDR3 is TGTGCCAGCAGACCACGGGGTAGCAGACCCTACGAGCAGTACTTC.

This clone was observed a handful of times. V gene TRBV7-8 combines with J gene TRBJ1-2; maybe TRBD1 (5 bases). The germline gives CDR1 SGHVS, CDR2 FQNEAQ. V gave up 4 bases and J gave up 4 bases, with 16 bases separating them. CDR3 length equals 15 residues. CDR3 nucleotide sequence: TGTGCCAGCAGCTGGAACCAGGGTACCGCCTATGGCTACACCTTC. It specifies CASSWNQGTAYGYTF.

The chain has TRBV9 and TRBJ2-2; the match to TRBD2 covers 14 bases. J gave up 6 bases and V 3 bases, and 10 bases lay outside the gene matches. Germline V gene sequence: CDR1 SGDLS, CDR2 YYNGEE. The CDR3 is made up of 18 amino acids. The CDR3 DNA follows: TGTGCCAGCAGCGCCACATCGGGACTAGCGGGAGTCCCCGGGGAGCTGTTTTTT. Its translation: CASSATSGLAGVPGELFF.

The chain couples TRBV5-1 to TRBJ1-1; D perhaps matches TRBD1 (6 bases). The germline gives CDR1 SGHRS, CDR2 YFSETQ. The CDR3 totals 15 residues. The ends were cut back, 3 bases at V and 1 base at J, with 13 bases in the middle. The chain's CDR3 is CASSSGGGANTEAFF. The CDR3 DNA sequence: TGCGCCAGCAGCTCGGGAGGGGGGGCGAACACTGAAGCTTTCTTT.

This clone was observed a single time. The chain has TRBV12-2 and TRBJ1-1; the D call TRBD1 from the table was never checked on the DNA. TRBV12-2 is reported as a pseudogene. The CDR3 length is 18 residues. The CDR3 DNA sequence: TGTGCAAGTCGCTTAGCGGGAACAGGGGTAGAGGAGAACACTGAAGCTTTCTTT. Protein sequence: CASRLAGTGVEENTEAFF.

The chain combines TRBV11-2 with TRBJ1-2; 7 bases line up with TRBD1. In germline, CDR1 is SGHAT, CDR2 FQNNGV. The V gene end was trimmed by 5 bases and the J gene end by 6 bases; junction bases not matched to a gene: 9. The CDR3 loop spans 14 amino acids. The CDR3 DNA is TGTGCCAGCAGCCTGACAGGGACGTACAATGGCTACACCTTC. Its translation: CASSLTGTYNGYTF.

J is TRBJ2-5 and V is TRBV5-1, with a possible D match to TRBD1 (5 bases). TRBJ2-7 explains the end of the DNA better; the J call may be wrong. This CDR3 region has 14 residues. The germline V gene encodes CDR1 SGHRS and CDR2 YFSETQ. The CDR3 loop is CASSLGVGLNEQYF. CDR3 DNA: TGCGCCAGCAGCTTGGGGGTGGGGCTCAACGAGCAGTACTTC.

The chain is built from TRBV2 and TRBJ1-5, with D hard to call. V was cut by 7 bases and J by 4 bases, with 11 bases left in between. CDR1 is SNHLY and CDR2 is FYNNEI in the germline V gene. The CDR3 totals 13 residues. The CDR3 loop reads CASTAARNQPQHF. In DNA form, the CDR3 reads TGTGCCAGCACTGCGGCCCGAAATCAGCCCCAGCATTTT.

The CDR3 region is CASTRGPTDTQYF. CDR3 nucleotide sequence: TGTGCCAGCACAAGGGGGCCCACAGATACGCAGTATTTT. V usage is TRBV6-5 and J usage is TRBJ2-3; the match to TRBD1 covers 7 bases. The V and J ends lost 7 bases and 2 bases, in that order; junction bases with no gene match: 3. The CDR3 runs 13 residues. Germline V gene lookup returns CDR1 MNHEY and CDR2 SVGAGI.

The sample holds a few counts of this clone. The gene calls are TRBV6-4 and TRBJ2-1; TRBD2 matches 8 bases. The J segment lost 0 bases and the V segment lost 5 bases, leaving 3 bases of the junction unmatched. Germline loops: CDR1 MRHNA, CDR2 SNTAGT. This CDR3 comprises 15 residues. The CDR3 sequence: CASSNSGASYNEQFF. The CDR3 coding sequence is TGTGCCAGCAGTAATAGCGGGGCCTCCTACAATGAGCAGTTCTTC.

V and J are TRBV5-6 and TRBJ2-3, with 10 bases identical to TRBD2. This CDR3 region has 15 residues. Germline V gene sequence: CDR1 SGHDT, CDR2 YYEEEE. Germline trimming cut 4 bases from V and 2 bases from J; bases unmatched to any gene: 4. CDR3 sequence: CASSPLAGNTDTQYF. CDR3 bases: TGTGCCAGCAGCCCACTAGCGGGGAACACAGATACGCAGTATTTT.